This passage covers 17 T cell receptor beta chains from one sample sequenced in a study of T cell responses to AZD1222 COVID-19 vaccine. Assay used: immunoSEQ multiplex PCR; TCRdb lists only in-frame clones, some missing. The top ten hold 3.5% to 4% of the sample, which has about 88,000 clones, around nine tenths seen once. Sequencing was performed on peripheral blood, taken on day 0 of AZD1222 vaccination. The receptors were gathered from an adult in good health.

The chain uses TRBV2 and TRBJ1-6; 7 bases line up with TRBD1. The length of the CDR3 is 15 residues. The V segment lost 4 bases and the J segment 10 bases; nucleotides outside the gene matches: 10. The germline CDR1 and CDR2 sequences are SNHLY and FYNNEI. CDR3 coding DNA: TGTGCCAGCAGTGCAGAGGGGGCATTCGCCTCACCCCTCCACTTT. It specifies CASSAEGAFASPLHF.

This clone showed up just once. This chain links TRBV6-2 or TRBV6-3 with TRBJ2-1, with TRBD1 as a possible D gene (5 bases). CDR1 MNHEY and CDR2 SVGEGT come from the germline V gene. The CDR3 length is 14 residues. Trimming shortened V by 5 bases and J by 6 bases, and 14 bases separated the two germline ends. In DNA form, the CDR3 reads TGTGCCAGCAGTCAGGCAGGAAGGGGCAATGAGCAGTTCTTC. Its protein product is CASSQAGRGNEQFF.

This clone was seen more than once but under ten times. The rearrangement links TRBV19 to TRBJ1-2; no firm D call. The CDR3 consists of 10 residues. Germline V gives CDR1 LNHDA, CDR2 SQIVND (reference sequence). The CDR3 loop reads CASGLNGYTF. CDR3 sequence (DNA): TGTGCTTCGGGCCTTAATGGCTACACCTTC.

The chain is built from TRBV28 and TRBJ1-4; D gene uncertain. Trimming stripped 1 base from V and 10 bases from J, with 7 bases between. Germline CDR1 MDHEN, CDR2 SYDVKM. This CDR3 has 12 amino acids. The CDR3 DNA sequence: TGTGCCAGCAGTTTATCGACACCAAAACTGTTTTTT. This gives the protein CASSLSTPKLFF.

In nucleotides, the CDR3 is TGTGCCAGCAGCGCAGGGACAACCGGAAACACCATATATTTT. This translates into CASSAGTTGNTIYF. V usage is TRBV9 and J usage is TRBJ1-3; weak D call: TRBD1 (6 bases). This CDR3 is built from 14 residues. V lost 3 bases to trimming and J lost 4 bases, with 11 bases between them. Germline assignment: CDR1 SGDLS and CDR2 YYNGEE.

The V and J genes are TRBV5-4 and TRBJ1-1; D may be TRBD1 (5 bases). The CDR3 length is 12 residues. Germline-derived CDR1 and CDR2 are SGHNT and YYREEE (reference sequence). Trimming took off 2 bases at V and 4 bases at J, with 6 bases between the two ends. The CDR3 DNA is TGTGCCAGCAGCTTTGGGGGCACTGAAGCTTTCTTT. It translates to CASSFGGTEAFF. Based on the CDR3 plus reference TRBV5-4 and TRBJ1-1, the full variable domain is ETGVTQSPTHLIKTRGQQVTLRCSSQSGHNTVSWYQQALGQGPQFIFQYYREEENGRGNFPPRFSGLQFPNYSSELNVNALELDDSALYLCASSFGGTEAFFGQGTRLTVV.

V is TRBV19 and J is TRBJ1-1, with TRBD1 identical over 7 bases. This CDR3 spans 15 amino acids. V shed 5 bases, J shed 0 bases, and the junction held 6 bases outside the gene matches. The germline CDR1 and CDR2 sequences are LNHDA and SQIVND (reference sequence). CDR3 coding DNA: TGTGCCAGTAGTGCCCGGACAGGAGTGAACACTGAAGCTTTCTTT. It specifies CASSARTGVNTEAFF.

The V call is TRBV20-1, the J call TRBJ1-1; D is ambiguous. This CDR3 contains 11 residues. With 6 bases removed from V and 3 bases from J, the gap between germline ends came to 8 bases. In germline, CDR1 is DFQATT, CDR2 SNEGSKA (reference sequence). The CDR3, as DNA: TGCAGTGCCCAACCGGACACTGAAGCTTTCTTT. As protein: CSAQPDTEAFF.

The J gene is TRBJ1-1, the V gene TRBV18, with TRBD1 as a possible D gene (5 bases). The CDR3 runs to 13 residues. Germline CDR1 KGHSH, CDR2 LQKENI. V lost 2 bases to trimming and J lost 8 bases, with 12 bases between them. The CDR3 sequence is CASSPRAGREAFF. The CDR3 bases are TGTGCCAGCTCACCAAGGGCAGGGAGGGAAGCTTTCTTT.

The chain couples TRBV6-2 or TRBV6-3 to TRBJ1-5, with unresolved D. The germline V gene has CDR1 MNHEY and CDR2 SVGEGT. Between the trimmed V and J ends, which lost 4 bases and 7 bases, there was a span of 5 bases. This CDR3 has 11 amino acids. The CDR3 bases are TGTGCCAGCAGTTCGGGGCAGCCCCAGCATTTT. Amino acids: CASSSGQPQHF.

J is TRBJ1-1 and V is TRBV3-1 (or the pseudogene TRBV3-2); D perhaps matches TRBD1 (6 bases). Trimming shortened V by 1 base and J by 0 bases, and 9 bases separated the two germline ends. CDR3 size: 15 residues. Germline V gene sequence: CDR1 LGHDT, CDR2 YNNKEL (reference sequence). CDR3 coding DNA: TGTGCCAGCAGCCAAGGGAGGGGGATGAACACTGAAGCTTTCTTT. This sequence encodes CASSQGRGMNTEAFF.

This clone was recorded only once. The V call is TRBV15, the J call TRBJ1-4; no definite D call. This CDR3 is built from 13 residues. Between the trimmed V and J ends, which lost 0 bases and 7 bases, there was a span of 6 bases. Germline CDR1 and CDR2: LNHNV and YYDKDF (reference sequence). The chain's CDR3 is CATSRDMSEKLFF. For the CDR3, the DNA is TGTGCCACCAGCAGAGATATGAGTGAAAAACTGTTTTTT. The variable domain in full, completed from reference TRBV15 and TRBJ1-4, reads DAMVIQNPRYQVTQFGKPVTLSCSQTLNHNVMYWYQQKSSQAPKLLFHYYDKDFNNEADTPDNFQSRRPNTSFCFLDIRSPGLGDTAMYLCATSRDMSEKLFFGSGTQLSVL.

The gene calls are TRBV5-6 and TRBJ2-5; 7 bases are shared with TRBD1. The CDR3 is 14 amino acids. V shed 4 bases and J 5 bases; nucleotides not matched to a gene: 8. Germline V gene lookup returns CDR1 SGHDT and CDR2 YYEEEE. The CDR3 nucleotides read TGTGCCAGCAGCCGTACACAGGGGCGGGAGACCCAGTACTTC. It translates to CASSRTQGRETQYF.

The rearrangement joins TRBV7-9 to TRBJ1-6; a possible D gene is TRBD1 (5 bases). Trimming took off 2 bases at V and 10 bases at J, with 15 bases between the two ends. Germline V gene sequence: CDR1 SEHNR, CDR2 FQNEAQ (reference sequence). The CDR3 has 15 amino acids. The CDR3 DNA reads TGTGCCAGCAGCTTAATAGTAGGGGCAGCCTCACCCCTCCACTTT. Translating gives CASSLIVGAASPLHF. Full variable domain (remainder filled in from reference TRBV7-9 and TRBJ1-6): DTGVSQNPRHKITKRGQNVTFRCDPISEHNRLYWYRQTLGQGPEFLTYFQNEAQLEKSRLLSDRFSAERPKGSFSTLEIQRTEQGDSAMYLCASSLIVGAASPLHFGNGTRLTVT.

The CDR3 reads CASSWGGIRSQETQYF. CDR3 sequence (DNA): TGCGCCAGCAGCTGGGGTGGGATTAGGTCCCAAGAGACCCAGTACTTC. The rearrangement uses TRBV5-1 and TRBJ2-5; D not resolved. This CDR3 region has 16 residues. The germline V and J ends were trimmed by 3 bases and 1 base, with 16 bases remaining between them. Germline V gene sequence: CDR1 SGHRS, CDR2 YFSETQ.

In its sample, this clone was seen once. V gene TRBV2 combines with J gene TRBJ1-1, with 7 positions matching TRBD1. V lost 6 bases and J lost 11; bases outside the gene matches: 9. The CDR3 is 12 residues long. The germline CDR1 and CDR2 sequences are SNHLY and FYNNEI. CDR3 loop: CASSRDSPSAFF. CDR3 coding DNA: TGTGCCAGCAGCAGGGACAGCCCTTCCGCTTTCTTT.

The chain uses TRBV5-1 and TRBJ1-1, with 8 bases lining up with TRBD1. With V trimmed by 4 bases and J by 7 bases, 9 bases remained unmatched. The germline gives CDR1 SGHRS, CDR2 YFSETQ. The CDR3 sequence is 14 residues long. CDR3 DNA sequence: TGCGCCAGCAGCCTCGGACAGGGACGGGGTGAAGCTTTCTTT. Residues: CASSLGQGRGEAFF.